The 14 T cell receptor beta chains in this list originate from one sample, sequenced in a study of cytomegalovirus exposure and HLA in healthy donors. Primers included in the PCR were 60 Vbeta and 13 Jbeta primers. The method was immunoSEQ multiplex PCR; TCRdb's version includes in-frame clones alone and lacks a portion of them. Here the sample spans roughly 130,000 clones, nearly 90% being singletons. The specimen was PBMCs. These receptors were collected from a woman between 35 and 50 years old in good health and CMV-seronegative.

V and J are TRBV5-1 and TRBJ1-2; D call uncertain. Trimming removed 7 bases at V and 6 bases at J, with 13 bases between. CDR3 size: 12 residues. Germline CDR1 is SGHRS and CDR2 is YFSETQ. CDR3 nucleotide sequence: TGCGCCAGCGGTCCCGAGGGCCATGGCTACACCTTC. Translated: CASGPEGHGYTF.

Comments on this clone: Germline and junction disagree at one end, which may indicate a read error. The J gene is TRBJ2-7, the V gene TRBV7-9; weak D call: TRBD1 (5 bases). Germline CDR1 is SEHNR and CDR2 is FQNEAQ (reference sequence). The CDR3 runs 14 residues. DNA for the CDR3: TGTTCCAGCAGCTCGGACATCGGCAGTTACGAGCAGTACTTC. Residues: CSSSSDIGSYEQYF.

The chain employs TRBV6-5 and TRBJ2-7; 7 bases are shared with TRBD1. V was pared by 0 bases and J by 3 bases, with 8 bases of the junction left unmatched. The CDR3 contains 16 residues. The V gene's germline CDR1 is MNHEY and CDR2 SVGAGI. DNA for the CDR3: TGTGCCAGCAGTTACTCGAGTGACAACAGGGGCTACGAGCAGTACTTC. Its protein is CASSYSSDNRGYEQYF.

CDR3: CASSFEVAGFYEQYF. The CDR3 DNA is TGTGCCAGCAGCTTTGAAGTAGCGGGGTTCTACGAGCAGTACTTC. The rearrangement links TRBV5-5 to TRBJ2-7; 8 positions match TRBD2. The ends lost 2 bases at V and 3 bases at J; junction bases unmatched: 7. Germline loops: CDR1 SGHKS, CDR2 YYEKEE (reference sequence). The CDR3 totals 15 residues. Full variable domain (outside the CDR3, taken from reference TRBV5-5 and TRBJ2-7): DAGVTQSPTHLIKTRGQQVTLRCSPISGHKSVSWYQQVLGQGPQFIFQYYEKEERGRGNFPDRFSARQFPNYSSELNVNALLLGDSALYLCASSFEVAGFYEQYFGPGTRLTVT.

The V gene is TRBV11-3, the J gene TRBJ1-1, with D possibly matching TRBD1 (5 bases). Trimming pared 2 bases from V and 5 bases from J, leaving 12 bases between. Per germline, CDR1 SGHNT and CDR2 YENEEA. This CDR3 comprises 14 residues. CDR3 sequence reads: CASSLQGFGTEAFF. CDR3 DNA: TGTGCCAGCAGCTTACAGGGATTCGGAACTGAAGCTTTCTTT.

This clone appeared a single time. The junction shows a germline mismatch at one end, possibly a read error. The chain links TRBV7-9 to TRBJ1-5; D is undetermined. This CDR3 is built from 13 residues. Germline V lookup: CDR1 SEHNR, CDR2 FQNEAQ (reference sequence). The DNA for the CDR3 is TGTTCCAGCAGCTCCCACAGTAATCAGCCCCAGCATTTT. Its translation is CSSSSHSNQPQHF.

V is TRBV4-2 and J is TRBJ2-3, with 10 positions matching TRBD2. The ends lost 3 bases at V and 6 bases at J; junction bases unmatched: 18. CDR1 is LGHNA, CDR2 YNFKEQ, per germline. This CDR3 spans 19 amino acids. CDR3: CASSQQNTPSGRAQDTQYF. Here the CDR3 DNA reads TGTGCCAGCAGCCAGCAAAACACTCCTAGCGGGAGAGCCCAGGATACGCAGTATTTT.

The V and J genes are TRBV21-1 and TRBJ1-1. TRBV21-1 is listed as a pseudogene. This CDR3 is built from 17 residues. The CDR3 is CASSKEAGEKGRNEAFF. The CDR3 DNA follows: TGTGCCAGCAGCAAAGAGGCGGGGGAAAAGGGACGTAATGAAGCTTTCTTT.

DNA for the CDR3: TGTGCCAGCAGCTTAGGGGACACCTGGGGCTACACCTTC. It is translated as CASSLGDTWGYTF. The chain has TRBV11-2 and TRBJ1-2, with D possibly TRBD1 on 6 matching bases. This CDR3 has 13 residues. V was cut by 1 base and J by 8 bases, with 11 bases left in between. CDR1 and CDR2 (germline): SGHAT, FQNNGV.

This chain links TRBV7-2 with TRBJ1-3, with unresolved D. Germline CDR1 SGHTA, CDR2 FQGNSA. Trimming removed 5 bases at V and 4 bases at J, with 9 bases between. This CDR3 has 13 residues. The CDR3 DNA follows: TGTGCCAGCAGCCTTGGAGGAGGAAACACCATATATTTT. This translates into CASSLGGGNTIYF.

The gene calls are TRBV6-5 and TRBJ2-7; D is undetermined. This CDR3 is 14 amino acids long. Trimming shortened V by 0 bases and J by 3 bases, and 9 bases separated the two germline ends. Germline V gives CDR1 MNHEY, CDR2 SVGAGI. This CDR3 reads CASSYSPRVYEQYF. The CDR3 coding sequence is TGTGCCAGCAGTTACTCCCCCCGGGTCTACGAGCAGTACTTC.

This chain joins TRBV6-5 and TRBJ2-2; 7 bases line up with TRBD2. V shed 2 bases and J 2 bases; nucleotides not matched to a gene: 5. The CDR3 consists of 16 residues. CDR1 and CDR2 (germline): MNHEY, SVGAGI. The CDR3 reads CASSYAASGNTGELFF. Here the CDR3 DNA reads TGTGCCAGCAGTTACGCCGCTAGCGGTAACACCGGGGAGCTGTTTTTT.

The chain carries TRBV29-1 and TRBJ2-7, with 7 nucleotides matching TRBD2. Looked up from germline, CDR1 is SQVTM and CDR2 is ANQGSEA. V was clipped by 5 bases and J by 6 bases; unmatched bases: 10. The CDR3 covers 13 residues. This chain's CDR3 is CSVCETAGAEQYF. CDR3 DNA sequence: TGCAGCGTTTGCGAAACGGCGGGAGCCGAGCAGTACTTC.

The gene calls are TRBV5-4 and TRBJ2-5; perhaps TRBD2 as D (7 bases). Germline values: CDR1 SGHNT, CDR2 YYREEE (reference sequence). V lost 4 bases, J lost 3 bases, and 13 bases lay in between. CDR3 length: 14 amino acids. The CDR3 region has the DNA TGTGCCAGCAGCCCGGGGGGCCTAGAAGAGACCCAGTACTTC. This translates into CASSPGGLEETQYF. The full variable domain, rest sourced from reference TRBV5-4 and TRBJ2-5, is ETGVTQSPTHLIKTRGQQVTLRCSSQSGHNTVSWYQQALGQGPQFIFQYYREEENGRGNFPPRFSGLQFPNYSSELNVNALELDDSALYLCASSPGGLEETQYFGPGTRLLVL.